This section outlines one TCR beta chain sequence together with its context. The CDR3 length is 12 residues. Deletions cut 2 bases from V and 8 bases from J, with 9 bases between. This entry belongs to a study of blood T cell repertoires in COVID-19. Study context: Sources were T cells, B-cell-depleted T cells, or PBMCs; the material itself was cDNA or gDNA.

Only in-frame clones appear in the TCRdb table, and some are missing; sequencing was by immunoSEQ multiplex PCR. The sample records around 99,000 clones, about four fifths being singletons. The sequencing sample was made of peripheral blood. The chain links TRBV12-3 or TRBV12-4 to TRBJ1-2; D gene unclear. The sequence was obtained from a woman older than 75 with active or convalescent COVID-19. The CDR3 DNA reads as TGTGCCAGCAGTTTATTGACTGAAGGCTACACCTTC. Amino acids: CASSLLTEGYTF.